What follows describes a single TCR beta chain. At least ten counts were recorded for this clonotype. There is no known antigen for this receptor. The record has no base qualities; no much larger clone is one base away. Including cysteine and phenylalanine, the CDR3 has 15 amino acids. The sequence is cut down to CDR3 DNA, 45 bases in frame from base 1. As encoded in the germline V gene, CDR1 is MNHEY while CDR2 is SVGEGT. Cut back by 7 bases and 5 bases, the V and J ends lie 20 bases apart. These data are taken from a study of T cells in Graves' hyperthyroidism and ophthalmopathy (dated by TCRdb to 2018 to 2020). About the full investigation: Peripheral blood was collected at initial diagnosis, before any treatment. TCR V-J signatures able to tell the groups apart were searched for in a discovery cohort of 100 patients, of whom more than 40 had Graves' ophthalmopathy and around 58 had stable Graves' hyperthyroidism. Whether ophthalmopathy could be predicted prospectively was tested in an independent validation cohort made up of 18 to 20 hyperthyroidism patients plus 17 patients who later progressed to ophthalmopathy. For training and testing, the roughly 97 patients in the discovery cohort were randomly divided in a 7:3 ratio. Thyroid tissue and blood T-cell repertoires from about six Graves' hyperthyroidism patients were also compared in the study. After blood sampling, hyperthyroidism patients were treated with methimazole at a starting dose of 30 mg daily, and ophthalmopathy patients were treated with high-dose intravenous methylprednisolone. TCR Vbeta CDR3 sequencing of roughly 140 peripheral blood samples (fewer than 45 ophthalmopathy, 75 hyperthyroidism and roughly 17 progressor patients) is reported in the paper.

Summary of the overall study and its limitations: Blood samples also contained most of the expanded thyroid clonotypes (frequency above 0.001), which suggests that blood repertoires may reflect thyroid immune responses. No statistical method was used to fix the sample size in advance, and group allocation was not hidden from the investigators. In validation, progression to ophthalmopathy was predicted by the model with nearly 71% sensitivity and nearly 75% specificity, a median of approximately 6.5 months before onset. A model built on a 13 V-J signature distinguished ophthalmopathy from stable hyperthyroidism, reaching over 85% sensitivity and 81.08% specificity in cross-validation and 80%/75% in testing.

Graves' hyperthyroidism was defined as stable when no progression to ophthalmopathy occurred over 18 months of follow-up. The hyperthyroidism patients were between 18 and 65 years old and newly diagnosed, with a disease duration of less than 2 months. Patients with uncontrolled infections, other autoimmune diseases, pregnancy or lactation were excluded. Diagnoses relied on clinical symptoms, serum thyroxine and TRAb, thyroid ultrasound and orbital computed tomography. PBMCs were separated from under 12 ml of fresh peripheral blood using Ficoll-Paque density gradient centrifugation. Total RNA was extracted using Trizol reagent, and RNA quality was assessed on an Agilent 2100 Bioanalyzer. The TCR beta CDR3 regions were amplified from the RNA transcripts. The TCR CDR3 was subjected to a first round of RT-PCR using the HTBI primer set and the Qiagen OneStep RT-PCR kit. The libraries were constructed in a second round of multiplex PCR and then size-selected and purified. Paired-end sequencing of the libraries was performed with 100 bp reads on an Illumina HiSeq2000. On the authors' methods: SOAPnuke was used to process the raw data, removing reads that contained adapters or uncalled bases, had a mean Phred below 15, or lacked an exact match to the constant primer or identifier. COPE v1.2.5 was used to merge the high-quality paired reads, and each unique nucleotide sequence was defined as a clonotype. MiTCR v1.1 was used to align clonotypes to the IMGT TRBV, TRBD and TRBJ reference segments. Only V-J combinations with frequency above 0.0001, covering 99% to 99.2% of repertoires, were analysed. A TCS score was defined as the ratio of F50 (clonal expansion) to E x V (chaos), with BLOSUM62-based TCRdist applied between CDR3 peptides within each V-J. Welch's t-statistics and random forest reduced roughly 540 V-J features to about 13, which were used in a naive Bayes classifier (R e1071). The raw public reads went through TCRdb reprocessing: fastp at Q25, MiXCR clone calling, in-frame beta chains kept. Rows merge per CDR3 protein into single entries with the most common DNA and genes. The V and J calls shown here were made by TCRdb, not taken from the authors' results. The sample profile shows hundreds of thousands of distinct CDR3 sequences; about 12% of them were found once. The leading ten clones occupy around a tenth of the sample.

The chain is made from TRBV6-2 or TRBV6-3 and TRBJ2-5; 6 matching bases give a weak D call of TRBD1. The TCR originated in a young woman with Graves' hyperthyroidism. What was sequenced was blood. Here is the DNA: TGTGCCAGCACTCAGGGGACGGCGGATTGGGAGACCCAGTACTTC. This codes for CASTQGTADWETQYF.